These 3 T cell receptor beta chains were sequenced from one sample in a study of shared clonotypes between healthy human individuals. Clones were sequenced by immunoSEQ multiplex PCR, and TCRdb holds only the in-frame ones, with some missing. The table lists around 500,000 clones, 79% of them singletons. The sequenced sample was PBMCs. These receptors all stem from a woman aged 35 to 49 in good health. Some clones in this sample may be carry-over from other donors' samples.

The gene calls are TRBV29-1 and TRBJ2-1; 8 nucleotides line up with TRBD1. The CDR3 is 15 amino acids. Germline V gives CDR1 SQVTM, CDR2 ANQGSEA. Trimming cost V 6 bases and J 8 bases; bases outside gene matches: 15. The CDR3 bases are TGCAGCGTACAAACAGGGGGTGGGTTTTCTGATGAGCAGTTCTTC. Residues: CSVQTGGGFSDEQFF.

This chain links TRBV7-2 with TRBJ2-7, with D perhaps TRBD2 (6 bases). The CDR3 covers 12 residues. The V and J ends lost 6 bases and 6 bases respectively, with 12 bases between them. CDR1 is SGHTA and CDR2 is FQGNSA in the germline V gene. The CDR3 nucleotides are TGTGCCAGCAGTCTTGGGGGGATCGAGCAGTACTTC. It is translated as CASSLGGIEQYF.

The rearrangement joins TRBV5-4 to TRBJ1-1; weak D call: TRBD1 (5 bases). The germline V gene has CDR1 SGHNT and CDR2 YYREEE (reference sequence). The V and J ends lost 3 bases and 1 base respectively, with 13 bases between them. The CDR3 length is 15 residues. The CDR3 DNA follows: TGTGCCAGCAGCTCTGCTGGGGGGAGGAACACTGAAGCTTTCTTT. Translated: CASSSAGGRNTEAFF.